The 29 T cell receptor beta chains below come from one sample, sequenced in a study of blood T cell repertoires in COVID-19. Sequencing was performed with immunoSEQ multiplex PCR; in TCRdb, only in-frame clones are kept and a portion is missing. Among 150,000 to 200,000 clones listed, under 85% were seen once. Source material: PBMCs or T cells enriched from blood (not recorded which). The receptors shown here come from a middle-aged man who had recovered from COVID-19.

V and J are TRBV13 and TRBJ1-2, with 9 bases that match TRBD1. Germline-derived CDR1 and CDR2 are PRHDT and FYEKMQ (reference sequence). The CDR3 runs to 16 residues. Trimming at V came to 5 bases and at J to 5 bases, leaving 12 bases not matched to a gene. The CDR3 region has the DNA TGTGCCAGCAGCCCGGGACAGGGCTTTCTGCGATATGGCTACACCTTC. Its protein is CASSPGQGFLRYGYTF. The whole variable domain, filled in from reference TRBV13 and TRBJ1-2, reads AAGVIQSPRHLIKEKRETATLKCYPIPRHDTVYWYQQGPGQDPQFLISFYEKMQSDKGSIPDRFSAQQFSDYHSELNMSSLELGDSALYFCASSPGQGFLRYGYTFGSGTRLTVV.

The gene calls are TRBV3-1 (or the pseudogene TRBV3-2) and TRBJ1-2; D uncertain. This CDR3 comprises 14 residues. Trimming took off 1 base at V and 7 bases at J, with 13 bases between the two ends. Germline V gives CDR1 LGHDT, CDR2 YNNKEL (reference sequence). For the CDR3, the DNA is TGTGCCAGCAGCCAAGCGTCCGGGTTTGGTGGCTACACCTTC. Its translation is CASSQASGFGGYTF.

This sequence joins TRBV5-1 and TRBJ2-7, with 7 bases fitting TRBD1. Trimming removed 2 bases from V and 6 bases from J; junction bases left unmatched: 8. CDR3 length: 14 residues. CDR1 is SGHRS, CDR2 YFSETQ, per germline. The CDR3 protein is CASSFPGQNSEQYF. CDR3 in DNA: TGCGCCAGCAGCTTCCCGGGACAGAACTCCGAGCAGTACTTC.

The chain has TRBV9 and TRBJ2-1; tentatively, D is TRBD1 (5 bases). The germline V gene has CDR1 SGDLS and CDR2 YYNGEE. The CDR3 sequence is 16 residues long. Trimming shortened V by 2 bases and J by 7 bases, and 19 bases separated the two germline ends. The CDR3 DNA sequence: TGTGCCAGCAGCGTCGCCGCACAGAATACAGGAAATGAGCAGTTCTTC. As protein: CASSVAAQNTGNEQFF.

A single count supports this clone. The chain uses TRBV19 and TRBJ1-6; TRBD1 might be the D (5 bases). This CDR3 is built from 16 residues. Germline V gene sequence: CDR1 LNHDA, CDR2 SQIVND (reference sequence). The ends were cut back, 6 bases at V and 0 bases at J, with 12 bases in the middle. CDR3: CASSWGGSSYNSPLHF. The CDR3 DNA follows: TGTGCCAGTAGCTGGGGGGGAAGCTCCTATAATTCACCCCTCCACTTT.

The chain combines TRBV7-9 with TRBJ1-1; a weak D match, TRBD1 (5 bases). The CDR3 contains 13 residues. Germline V lookup: CDR1 SEHNR, CDR2 FQNEAQ (reference sequence). V was trimmed by 1 base and J by 10 bases, leaving 13 bases between them. The DNA for the CDR3 is TGTGCCAGCAGCTTAGAGGGGCAGTACAGAGCTTTCTTT. This translates into CASSLEGQYRAFF.

The chain carries TRBV2 and TRBJ1-1; D remains ambiguous. Germline lookup yields CDR1 SNHLY and CDR2 FYNNEI. The CDR3 extends over 13 amino acids. V was cut by 8 bases and J by 5 bases, with 15 bases left in between. CDR3 DNA sequence: TGTGCCAGCCTCGGTAACCTGCAAACTGAAGCTTTCTTT. Protein sequence: CASLGNLQTEAFF.

This chain links TRBV29-1 with TRBJ1-3; D may be TRBD1 (6 bases). The CDR3 runs 15 residues. V dropped 7 bases and J dropped 4 bases, with 20 bases sitting between them. Germline values: CDR1 SQVTM, CDR2 ANQGSEA. The CDR3 region has the DNA TGCAGCGCCGGCCCGGCCGCAGGGGAGGGAAACACCATATATTTT. Translating gives CSAGPAAGEGNTIYF.

The rearrangement joins TRBV7-9 to TRBJ1-4; 10 bases line up with TRBD1. This CDR3 region has 15 residues. The trim removed 4 bases at V and 6 bases at J, leaving 5 bases unmatched. The germline V gene has CDR1 SEHNR and CDR2 FQNEAQ (reference sequence). The CDR3 DNA follows: TGTGCCAGCAGCTCAGCGGGACAGGGGCATGAAAAACTGTTTTTT. This sequence encodes CASSSAGQGHEKLFF.

This clone was counted once. CDR3 region: CASSQVLQDTQYF. The DNA of the CDR3 is TGTGCCAGCAGCCAAGTTTTACAAGATACGCAGTATTTT. The V gene is TRBV3-1 (or the pseudogene TRBV3-2), the J gene TRBJ2-3; D gene ambiguous. The CDR3 runs 13 residues. V was clipped by 1 base and J by 5 bases, with 7 bases between them. Per germline, CDR1 LGHDT and CDR2 YNNKEL (reference sequence).

The rearrangement links TRBV28 to TRBJ2-7; D is possibly TRBD1 (6 bases). This CDR3 spans 16 amino acids. Germline CDR1 is MDHEN and CDR2 is SYDVKM. V lost 2 bases to trimming and J lost 1 base, with 15 bases between them. This CDR3 reads CASSLLWTVNSYEQYF. The CDR3 DNA follows: TGTGCCAGCAGTTTACTCTGGACAGTGAATTCCTACGAGCAGTACTTC.

V and J are TRBV28 and TRBJ1-3; TRBD1 aligns across 9 bases. The junction had 5 bases not matched to a gene; V was cut back by 7 bases and J by 1 base. Germline V gene lookup returns CDR1 MDHEN and CDR2 SYDVKM. The CDR3 sequence is 15 residues long. The CDR3 DNA follows: TGTGCCAGCAAAACAGGGGGCATTTCTGGAAACACCATATATTTT. It codes for CASKTGGISGNTIYF.

The rearrangement links TRBV2 to TRBJ1-4; 8 bases line up with TRBD1. V was clipped by 1 base and J by 15 bases; unmatched bases: 4. The CDR3 is 12 residues long. Germline loops: CDR1 SNHLY, CDR2 FYNNEI. CDR3 DNA: TGTGCCAGCAGTGAAGGGGGACAGGAGGTGTTTTTT. As protein: CASSEGGQEVFF.

The V call is TRBV7-2, the J call TRBJ2-5, with D tentatively TRBD2 (6 bases). This CDR3 has 12 amino acids. Looked up from germline, CDR1 is SGHTA and CDR2 is FQGNSA. The germline V and J ends were trimmed by 6 bases and 9 bases, with 14 bases remaining between them. CDR3 sequence reads: CASSSYSGAQYF. For the CDR3, the DNA is TGTGCCAGCAGTTCCTATTCGGGGGCCCAGTACTTC.

This chain links TRBV5-1 with TRBJ1-4; 7 positions agree with TRBD1. The CDR3 consists of 15 residues. Germline CDR1 reads SGHRS; CDR2 reads YFSETQ. V gave up 4 bases and J gave up 5 bases; unmatched junction bases: 8. The CDR3 reads CASSREGAGNEKLFF. The CDR3 DNA is TGCGCCAGCAGCAGAGAGGGGGCGGGAAATGAAAAACTGTTTTTT. Full variable domain (rest looked up from reference TRBV5-1 and TRBJ1-4): KAGVTQTPRYLIKTRGQQVTLSCSPISGHRSVSWYQQTPGQGLQFLFEYFSETQRNKGNFPGRFSGRQFSNSRSEMNVSTLELGDSALYLCASSREGAGNEKLFFGSGTQLSVL.

The rearrangement joins TRBV28 to TRBJ2-3, with TRBD1 identical over 9 bases. There are 12 residues in the CDR3. Germline assignment: CDR1 MDHEN and CDR2 SYDVKM. V shed 6 bases and J 5 bases; nucleotides not matched to a gene: 0. CDR3 sequence (DNA): TGTGCCAGCAGGACAGGGGGAGATACGCAGTATTTT. Translation: CASRTGGDTQYF.

This rearrangement joins TRBV7-9 to TRBJ1-1, with D possibly matching TRBD1 (5 bases). Trimming cost V 2 bases and J 3 bases, with 10 bases left between them. The germline V gene has CDR1 SEHNR and CDR2 FQNEAQ (reference sequence). The CDR3 is made up of 14 amino acids. CDR3 nucleotide sequence: TGTGCCAGCAGCTTATTAGGGGCGGACACTGAAGCTTTCTTT. Translating it yields CASSLLGADTEAFF.

This chain uses TRBV10-3 with TRBJ1-4, with TRBD1 identical over 8 bases. V shed 4 bases, J shed 4 bases, and the junction held 5 bases outside the gene matches. Germline CDR1 ENHRY, CDR2 SYGVKD. This CDR3 contains 15 residues. This chain's CDR3 is CAISGGTGDNEKLFF. The CDR3 nucleotides are TGTGCCATCAGTGGCGGGACAGGCGATAATGAAAAACTGTTTTTT.

The chain joins TRBV28 to TRBJ2-7, with 9 positions matching TRBD1. Germline V CDR1 and CDR2: MDHEN, SYDVKM. The CDR3 is 15 amino acids. V gave up 7 bases and J gave up 6 bases; unmatched junction bases: 13. CDR3 DNA: TGTGCCAGCAACCTGGATGGGACAGGGACTTTCGAGCAGTACTTC. Its protein product is CASNLDGTGTFEQYF.

The chain combines TRBV4-1 with TRBJ2-7; D is possibly TRBD1 (6 bases). Germline V CDR1 and CDR2: MGHRA, YSYEKL. The CDR3 is made up of 16 amino acids. V lost 0 bases and J lost 4, with 16 bases in between. The CDR3 sequence is CASSQDYQTRGYEQYF. Written as DNA, the CDR3 is TGCGCCAGCAGCCAAGATTACCAAACAAGGGGGTACGAGCAGTACTTC.

This chain uses TRBV5-6 with TRBJ1-4, with TRBD1 matching 9 bases. Germline V CDR1 and CDR2: SGHDT, YYEEEE. The CDR3 loop spans 15 amino acids. J lost 8 bases, V lost 4 bases, and 9 bases had no gene match. The CDR3 nucleotides read TGTGCCAGCAGCCTCGGGACAGGGCGCGCGGAAAAACTGTTTTTT. This gives the protein CASSLGTGRAEKLFF.

This chain uses TRBV18 with TRBJ2-7, with 8 bases aligning to TRBD1. Trimming at V came to 6 bases and at J to 0 bases, leaving 7 bases not matched to a gene. The CDR3 extends over 15 amino acids. Germline CDR1 KGHSH, CDR2 LQKENI. The CDR3 is CASSLTGVASYEQYF. CDR3 nucleotides: TGTGCCAGCTCTCTGACAGGGGTGGCCTCCTACGAGCAGTACTTC.

The J gene is TRBJ1-6, the V gene TRBV9, with no clear D. This CDR3 spans 15 amino acids. The germline V gene has CDR1 SGDLS and CDR2 YYNGEE. Trimming took off 0 bases at V and 5 bases at J, with 9 bases between the two ends. The CDR3 spells CASSVGGPDNSPLHF. Written as DNA, the CDR3 is TGTGCCAGCAGCGTAGGCGGGCCCGATAATTCACCCCTCCACTTT.

V gene TRBV5-4 combines with J gene TRBJ1-2, with D perhaps matching TRBD1 (6 bases). The V end lost 0 bases, the J end lost 0 bases, and 15 bases lay between the germline ends. CDR3 size: 17 residues. Germline CDR1 and CDR2: SGHNT and YYREEE (reference sequence). The CDR3 DNA reads TGTGCCAGCAGCTTGGCGGGGGGCATGGGAGCTAACTATGGCTACACCTTC. Translating gives CASSLAGGMGANYGYTF.

V is TRBV2 and J is TRBJ2-5; 10 bases line up with TRBD2. The CDR3 is made up of 16 amino acids. Germline lookup yields CDR1 SNHLY and CDR2 FYNNEI. The J segment lost 4 bases and the V segment lost 5 bases, leaving 10 bases of the junction unmatched. The CDR3 DNA is TGTGCCAGCAGTCTTACCCAGCGGGGGGGCCTAGAGACCCAGTACTTC. This gives the protein CASSLTQRGGLETQYF.

J is TRBJ1-6 and V is TRBV5-1; 7 bases fit TRBD1. The CDR3 is 16 amino acids. Germline V gives CDR1 SGHRS, CDR2 YFSETQ. V was clipped by 1 base and J by 5 bases; unmatched bases: 6. The CDR3 region is CASSLYGTDNNSPLHF. CDR3 in DNA: TGCGCCAGCAGCTTGTACGGGACAGATAATAATTCACCCCTCCACTTT.

Of note for this clone: A junction end diverges from the germline sequence, so it may reflect a read error. The chain employs TRBV18 and TRBJ1-1; 8 nucleotides line up with TRBD1. The CDR3 extends over 15 amino acids. Germline loops: CDR1 KGHSH, CDR2 LQKENI. The CDR3 bases are TGTGCCAGCTCCCCACAGGACAGGGTTAACACTGAAGCTTTCTTT. Translation: CASSPQDRVNTEAFF.

This rearrangement joins TRBV28 to TRBJ2-3; D is undetermined. The CDR3 totals 11 residues. CDR1 and CDR2 from the germline V gene are MDHEN and SYDVKM. With 7 bases removed from V and 6 bases from J, the gap between germline ends came to 8 bases. The CDR3 here is CASTSRDTQYF. CDR3 in DNA: TGTGCCAGCACCTCGAGGGATACGCAGTATTTT.

The genes are TRBV4-1 and TRBJ1-2; tentatively, D is TRBD1 (6 bases). The CDR3 extends over 15 amino acids. Germline V gene sequence: CDR1 MGHRA, CDR2 YSYEKL. The V gene lost 0 bases and the J gene lost 2 bases, with 10 bases spanning the gap. CDR3 protein: CASSQDYRENYGYTF. DNA of the CDR3: TGCGCCAGCAGCCAAGATTACAGGGAGAACTATGGCTACACCTTC.